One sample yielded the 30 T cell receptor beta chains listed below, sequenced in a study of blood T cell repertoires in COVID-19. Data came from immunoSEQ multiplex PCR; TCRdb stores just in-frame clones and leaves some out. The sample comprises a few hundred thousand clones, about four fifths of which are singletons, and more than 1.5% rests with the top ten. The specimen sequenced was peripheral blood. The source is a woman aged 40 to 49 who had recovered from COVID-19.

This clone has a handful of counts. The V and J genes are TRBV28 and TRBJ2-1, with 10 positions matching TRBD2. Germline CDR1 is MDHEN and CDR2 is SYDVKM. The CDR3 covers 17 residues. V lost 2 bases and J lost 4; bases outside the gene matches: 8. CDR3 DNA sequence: TGTGCCAGCAGTTTAGGCGGAGCGGGGGGGACTTACAATGAGCAGTTCTTC. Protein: CASSLGGAGGTYNEQFF. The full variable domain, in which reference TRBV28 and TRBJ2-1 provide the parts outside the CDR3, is DVKVTQSSRYLVKRTGEKVFLECVQDMDHENMFWYRQDPGLGLRLIYFSYDVKMKEKGDIPEGYSVSREKKERFSLILESASTNQTSMYLCASSLGGAGGTYNEQFFGPGTRLTVL.

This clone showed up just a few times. The CDR3 sequence: CASSYKTSGLHYEQYF. The CDR3 coding sequence is TGTGCCAGCAGTTACAAGACTAGCGGGCTGCACTACGAGCAGTACTTC. V and J are TRBV6-5 and TRBJ2-7, with 10 positions matching TRBD2. Trimming removed 2 bases from V and 3 bases from J; junction bases left unmatched: 7. Germline values: CDR1 MNHEY, CDR2 SVGAGI. The CDR3 totals 16 residues.

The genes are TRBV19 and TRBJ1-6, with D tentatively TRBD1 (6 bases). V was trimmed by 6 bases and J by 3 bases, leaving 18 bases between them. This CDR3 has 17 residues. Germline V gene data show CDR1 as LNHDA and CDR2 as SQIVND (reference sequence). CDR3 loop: CASSPGQLRNYNSPLHF. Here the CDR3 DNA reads TGTGCCAGTAGCCCCGGACAGCTTAGAAACTATAATTCACCCCTCCACTTT.

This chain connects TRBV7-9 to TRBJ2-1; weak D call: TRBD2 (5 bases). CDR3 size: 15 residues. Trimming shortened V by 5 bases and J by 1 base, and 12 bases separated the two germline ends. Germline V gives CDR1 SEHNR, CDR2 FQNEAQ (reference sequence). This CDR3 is CASSPRVGSYNEQFF. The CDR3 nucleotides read TGTGCCAGCAGCCCGAGGGTGGGGTCCTACAATGAGCAGTTCTTC.

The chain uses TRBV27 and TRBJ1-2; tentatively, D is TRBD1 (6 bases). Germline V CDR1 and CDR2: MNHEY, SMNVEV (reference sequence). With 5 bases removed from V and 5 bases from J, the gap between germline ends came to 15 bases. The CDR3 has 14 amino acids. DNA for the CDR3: TGTGCCAGCAGTCAAAAGACAGGCCCTTATGGCTACACCTTC. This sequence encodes CASSQKTGPYGYTF.

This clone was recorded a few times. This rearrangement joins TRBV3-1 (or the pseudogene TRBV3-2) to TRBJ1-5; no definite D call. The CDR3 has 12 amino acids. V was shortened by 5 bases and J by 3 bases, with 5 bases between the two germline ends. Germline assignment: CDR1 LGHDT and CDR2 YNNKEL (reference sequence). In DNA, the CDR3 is TGTGCCAGCAGCGGCCACAATCAGCCCCAGCATTTT. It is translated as CASSGHNQPQHF.

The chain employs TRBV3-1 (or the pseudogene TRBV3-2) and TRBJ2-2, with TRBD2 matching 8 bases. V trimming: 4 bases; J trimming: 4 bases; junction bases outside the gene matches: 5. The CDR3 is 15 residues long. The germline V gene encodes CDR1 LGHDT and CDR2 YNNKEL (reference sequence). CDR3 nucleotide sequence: TGTGCCAGCAGCCGCAGCGGGGGAGGCACCGGGGAGCTGTTTTTT. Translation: CASSRSGGGTGELFF.

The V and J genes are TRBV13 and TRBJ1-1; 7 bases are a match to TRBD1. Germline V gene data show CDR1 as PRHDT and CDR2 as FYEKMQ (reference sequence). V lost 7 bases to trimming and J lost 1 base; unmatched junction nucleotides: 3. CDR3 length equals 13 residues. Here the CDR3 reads CASKGQSNTEAFF. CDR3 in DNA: TGTGCCAGCAAGGGACAGTCGAACACTGAAGCTTTCTTT.

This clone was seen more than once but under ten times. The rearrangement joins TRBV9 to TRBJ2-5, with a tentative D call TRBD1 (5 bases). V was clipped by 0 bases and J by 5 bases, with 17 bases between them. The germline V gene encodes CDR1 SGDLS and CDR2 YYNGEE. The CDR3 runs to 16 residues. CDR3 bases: TGTGCCAGCAGCGTAGGTACAAGACCATCAGGGGAGACCCAGTACTTC. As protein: CASSVGTRPSGETQYF.

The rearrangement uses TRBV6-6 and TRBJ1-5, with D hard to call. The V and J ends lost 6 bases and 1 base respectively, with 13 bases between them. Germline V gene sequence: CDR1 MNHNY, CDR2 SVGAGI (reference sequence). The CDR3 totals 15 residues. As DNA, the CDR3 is TGTGCCAGCAGCTATGCCCCAGCGAGCAATCAGCCCCAGCATTTT. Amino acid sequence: CASSYAPASNQPQHF.

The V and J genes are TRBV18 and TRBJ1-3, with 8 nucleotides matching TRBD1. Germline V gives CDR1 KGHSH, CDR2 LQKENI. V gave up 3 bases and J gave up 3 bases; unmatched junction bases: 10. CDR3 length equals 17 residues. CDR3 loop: CASSPSSQGASGNTIYF. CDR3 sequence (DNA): TGTGCCAGCTCACCGTCTTCCCAGGGGGCAAGTGGAAACACCATATATTTT.

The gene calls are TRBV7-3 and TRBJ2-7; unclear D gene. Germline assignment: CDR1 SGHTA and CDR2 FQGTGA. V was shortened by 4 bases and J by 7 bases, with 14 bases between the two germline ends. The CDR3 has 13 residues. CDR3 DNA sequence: TGTGCCAGCAGCTCAAATGGCCTCTCGGAGCAGTACTTC. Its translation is CASSSNGLSEQYF.

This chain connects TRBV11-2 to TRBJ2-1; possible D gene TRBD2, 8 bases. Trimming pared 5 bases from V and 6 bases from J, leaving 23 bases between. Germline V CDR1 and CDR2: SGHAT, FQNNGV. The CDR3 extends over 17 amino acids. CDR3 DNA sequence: TGTGCCAGCAGCCCGGGAGGGGACAGCGGGGGTGGCAATGAGCAGTTCTTC. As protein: CASSPGGDSGGGNEQFF.

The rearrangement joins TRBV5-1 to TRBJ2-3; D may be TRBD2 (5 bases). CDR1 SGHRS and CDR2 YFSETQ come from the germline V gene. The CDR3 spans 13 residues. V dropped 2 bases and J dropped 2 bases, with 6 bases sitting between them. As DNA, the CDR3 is TGCGCCAGCAGCTTAGGACTCACAGATACGCAGTATTTT. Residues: CASSLGLTDTQYF.

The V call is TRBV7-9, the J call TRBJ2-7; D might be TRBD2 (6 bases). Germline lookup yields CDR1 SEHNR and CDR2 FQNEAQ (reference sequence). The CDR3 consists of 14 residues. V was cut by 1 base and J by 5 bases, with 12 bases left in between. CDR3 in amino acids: CASSLGGGGDEQYF. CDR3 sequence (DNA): TGTGCCAGCAGCTTAGGCGGAGGCGGGGACGAGCAGTACTTC.

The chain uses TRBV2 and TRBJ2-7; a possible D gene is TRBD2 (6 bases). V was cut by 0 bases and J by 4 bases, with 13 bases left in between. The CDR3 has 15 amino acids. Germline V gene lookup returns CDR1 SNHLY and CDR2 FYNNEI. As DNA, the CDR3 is TGTGCCAGCAGTGAAGCTTCGGGACTGCTTTACGAGCAGTACTTC. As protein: CASSEASGLLYEQYF.

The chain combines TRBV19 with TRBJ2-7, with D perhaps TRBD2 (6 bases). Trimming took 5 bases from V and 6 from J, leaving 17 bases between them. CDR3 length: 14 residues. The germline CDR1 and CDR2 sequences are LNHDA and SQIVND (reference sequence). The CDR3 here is CASSAGRILGEQYF. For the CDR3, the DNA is TGTGCCAGTAGTGCGGGACGGATCTTGGGCGAGCAGTACTTC.

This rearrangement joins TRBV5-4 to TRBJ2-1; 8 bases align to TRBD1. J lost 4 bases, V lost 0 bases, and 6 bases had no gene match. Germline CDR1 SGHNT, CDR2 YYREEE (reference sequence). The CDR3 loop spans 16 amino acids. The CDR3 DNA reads TGTGCCAGCAGCTTGGCTGACAGGGGTTTTTACAATGAGCAGTTCTTC. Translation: CASSLADRGFYNEQFF. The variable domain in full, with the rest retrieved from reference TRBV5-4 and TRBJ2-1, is ETGVTQSPTHLIKTRGQQVTLRCSSQSGHNTVSWYQQALGQGPQFIFQYYREEENGRGNFPPRFSGLQFPNYSSELNVNALELDDSALYLCASSLADRGFYNEQFFGPGTRLTVL.

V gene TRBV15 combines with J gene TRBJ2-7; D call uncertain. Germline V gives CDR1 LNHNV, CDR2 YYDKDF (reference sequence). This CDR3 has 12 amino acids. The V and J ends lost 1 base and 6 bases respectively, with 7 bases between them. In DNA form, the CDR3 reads TGTGCCACCAGCAGAGGCGGCCTCGAGCAGTACTTC. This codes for CATSRGGLEQYF.

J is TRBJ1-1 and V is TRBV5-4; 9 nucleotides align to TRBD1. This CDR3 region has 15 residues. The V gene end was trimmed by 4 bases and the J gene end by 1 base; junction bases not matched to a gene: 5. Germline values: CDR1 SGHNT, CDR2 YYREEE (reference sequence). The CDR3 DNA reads TGTGCCAGCAGCACCCGGACAGGGGAGAACACTGAAGCTTTCTTT. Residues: CASSTRTGENTEAFF.

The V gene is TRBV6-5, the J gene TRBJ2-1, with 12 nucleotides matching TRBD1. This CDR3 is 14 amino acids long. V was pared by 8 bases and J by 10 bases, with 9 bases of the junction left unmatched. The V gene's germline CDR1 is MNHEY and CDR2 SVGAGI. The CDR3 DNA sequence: TGTGCCAGCGGACCGGGACAGGGGGCTTTAGAGCAGTTCTTC. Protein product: CASGPGQGALEQFF.

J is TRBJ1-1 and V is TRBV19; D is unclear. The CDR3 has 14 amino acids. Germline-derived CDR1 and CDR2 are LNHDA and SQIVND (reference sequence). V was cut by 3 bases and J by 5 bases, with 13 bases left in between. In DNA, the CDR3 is TGTGCCAGTAGTATGGAGGGTATGAGGACTGAAGCTTTCTTT. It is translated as CASSMEGMRTEAFF.

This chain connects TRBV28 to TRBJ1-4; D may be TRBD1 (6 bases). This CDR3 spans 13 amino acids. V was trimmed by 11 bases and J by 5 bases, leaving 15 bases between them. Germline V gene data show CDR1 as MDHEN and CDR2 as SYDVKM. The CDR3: CAGQQGQNEKLFF. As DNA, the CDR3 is TGTGCCGGCCAACAGGGACAAAATGAAAAACTGTTTTTT.

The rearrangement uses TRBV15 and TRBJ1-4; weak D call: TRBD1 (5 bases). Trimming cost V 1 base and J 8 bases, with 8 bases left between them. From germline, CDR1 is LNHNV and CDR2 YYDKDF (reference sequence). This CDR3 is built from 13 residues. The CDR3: CATSRGRAEKLFF. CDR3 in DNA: TGTGCCACCAGCAGAGGCAGGGCCGAAAAACTGTTTTTT.

CDR3 in amino acids: CASSPRPTGFGRLDLATNEKLFF. The CDR3 DNA reads TGTGCCAGCTCACCGCGCCCGACAGGGTTCGGGCGGCTAGACTTGGCAACTAATGAAAAACTGTTTTTT. The chain links TRBV18 to TRBJ1-4; 7 bases fit TRBD1. The CDR3 covers 23 residues. Germline CDR1 and CDR2: KGHSH and LQKENI. Trimming cost V 3 bases and J 0 bases; bases outside gene matches: 25.

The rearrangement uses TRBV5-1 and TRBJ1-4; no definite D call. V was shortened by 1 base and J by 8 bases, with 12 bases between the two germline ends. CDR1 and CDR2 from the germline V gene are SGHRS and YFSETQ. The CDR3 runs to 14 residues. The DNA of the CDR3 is TGCGCCAGCAGCTTGCGGGGAAAGGACGAAAAACTGTTTTTT. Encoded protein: CASSLRGKDEKLFF. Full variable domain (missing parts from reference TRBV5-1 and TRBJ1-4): KAGVTQTPRYLIKTRGQQVTLSCSPISGHRSVSWYQQTPGQGLQFLFEYFSETQRNKGNFPGRFSGRQFSNSRSEMNVSTLELGDSALYLCASSLRGKDEKLFFGSGTQLSVL.

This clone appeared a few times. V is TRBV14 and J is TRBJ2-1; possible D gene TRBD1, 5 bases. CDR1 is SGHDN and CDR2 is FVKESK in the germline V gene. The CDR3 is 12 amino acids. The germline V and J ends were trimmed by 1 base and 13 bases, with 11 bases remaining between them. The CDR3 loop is CASSQAAQGQFF. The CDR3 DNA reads TGTGCCAGCAGCCAAGCCGCCCAGGGCCAGTTCTTC.

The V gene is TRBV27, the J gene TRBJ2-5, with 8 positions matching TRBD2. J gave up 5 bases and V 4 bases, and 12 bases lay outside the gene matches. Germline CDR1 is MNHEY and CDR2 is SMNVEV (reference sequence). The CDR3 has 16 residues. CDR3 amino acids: CASSSYIGGALETQYF. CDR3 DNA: TGTGCCAGCAGTTCGTATATCGGGGGGGCCTTGGAGACCCAGTACTTC.

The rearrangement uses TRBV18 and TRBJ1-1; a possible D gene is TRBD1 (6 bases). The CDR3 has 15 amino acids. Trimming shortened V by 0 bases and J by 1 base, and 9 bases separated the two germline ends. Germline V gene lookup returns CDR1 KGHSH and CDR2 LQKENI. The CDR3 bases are TGTGCCAGCTCACCACCCTCAGGGGCGAACACTGAAGCTTTCTTT. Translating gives CASSPPSGANTEAFF.

CDR3 loop: CASSTTPWESYNEQFF. CDR3 sequence (DNA): TGTGCCAGTAGTACGACCCCCTGGGAGTCCTACAATGAGCAGTTCTTC. The rearrangement joins TRBV19 to TRBJ2-1; TRBD2 might be the D (5 bases). Trimming cost V 4 bases and J 1 base, with 14 bases left between them. The CDR3 length is 16 residues. CDR1 and CDR2 from the germline V gene are LNHDA and SQIVND (reference sequence).